The 12 T cell receptor beta chains reported below all come from one sample, sequenced in a study of patients and donors after allogeneic stem cell transplantation. TCRdb ran MiXCR on the RT-PCR reads and lists one entry per CDR3 protein. Found here are 800,000 to 1,000,000 distinct CDR3 sequences, about a sixth of them singletons; the top ten hold around 6%. The sample taken for sequencing was blood, either unsorted or a sorted T cell fraction (not recorded which). These receptors were obtained from a human donor who was either an allogeneic HSCT recipient or a stem cell or donor lymphocyte infusion donor (not recorded which). It is not recorded whose cells these are; they may come from a transplant donor.

The CDR3 bases are TGTGCCAGCAGCCCTAAGGGACAGAGCACAGATACGCAGTATTTT. Its protein is CASSPKGQSTDTQYF. The chain employs TRBV7-9 and TRBJ2-3, with 7 bases identical to TRBD1. Trimming took 5 bases from V and 0 from J; bases not matched to a gene: 5. The CDR3 extends over 15 amino acids. Germline CDR1 reads SEHNR; CDR2 reads FQNEAQ (reference sequence).

This clonotype was detected only once. The genes are TRBV18 and TRBJ1-3; D is ambiguous. CDR1 is KGHSH, CDR2 LQKENI, per germline. With 2 bases removed from V and 0 bases from J, the gap between germline ends came to 14 bases. The CDR3 has 17 residues. CDR3 protein: CASSPKRTLGSGNTIYF. The CDR3 DNA sequence: TGTGCCAGCTCACCAAAACGAACTCTCGGCTCTGGAAACACCATATATTTT.

This clonotype appeared a few times. The chain links TRBV5-6 to TRBJ2-7; D is possibly TRBD1 (6 bases). This CDR3 comprises 15 residues. Germline V gives CDR1 SGHDT, CDR2 YYEEEE. V lost 0 bases and J lost 0, with 10 bases in between. The CDR3 DNA reads as TGTGCCAGCAGCTTGGTAGGGGGACGCTCCTACGAGCAGTACTTC. This encodes CASSLVGGRSYEQYF.

In its sample, this clonotype was seen a few times. J is TRBJ1-6 and V is TRBV7-8, with D perhaps matching TRBD1 (6 bases). Trimming removed 2 bases at V and 10 bases at J, with 15 bases between. Germline values: CDR1 SGHVS, CDR2 FQNEAQ. There are 15 residues in the CDR3. The chain's CDR3 is CASSLTSGGRSPLHF. CDR3 bases: TGTGCCAGCAGCTTAACGTCGGGGGGCCGATCACCCCTCCACTTT.

This clonotype was counted ten times or more. The V and J genes are TRBV10-3 and TRBJ1-5; possible D gene TRBD1, 5 bases. The germline gives CDR1 ENHRY, CDR2 SYGVKD. Trimming removed 5 bases from V and 7 bases from J, with 15 bases in between. This CDR3 comprises 14 residues. The DNA of the CDR3 is TGTGCCATCAGTTCGGCAGGGCAAGGACAGCCCCAGCATTTT. It encodes CAISSAGQGQPQHF.

The sample holds many counts of this clonotype. V usage is TRBV12-3 or TRBV12-4 and J usage is TRBJ2-1, with 8 bases fitting TRBD2. After removal of 6 bases from V and 1 base from J, the junction contained 11 bases not matched to a gene. The CDR3 covers 17 residues. CDR3 bases: TGTGCCAGCAGCCCTCTGCGACTAGCGCCATCCTACAATGAGCAGTTCTTC. This codes for CASSPLRLAPSYNEQFF.

This clonotype was observed a few times. CDR3 nucleotide sequence: TGTGCCAGCAGTTTCGTTTCCGGGTTGGATGAGCAGTTCTTC. Translation: CASSFVSGLDEQFF. This chain connects TRBV12-3 or TRBV12-4 to TRBJ2-1; D ambiguous. This CDR3 comprises 14 residues. V gave up 3 bases and J gave up 8 bases, with 14 bases separating them.

The rearrangement joins TRBV20-1 to TRBJ2-2; D gene uncertain. The germline V gene has CDR1 DFQATT and CDR2 SNEGSKA (reference sequence). The CDR3 spans 12 residues. Between the trimmed V and J ends, which lost 4 bases and 5 bases, there was a span of 8 bases. The CDR3 DNA reads TGCAGTGCTACGCCTAGAACCGGGGAGCTGTTTTTT. This encodes CSATPRTGELFF.

This chain uses TRBV4-3 with TRBJ2-7, with a possible D match to TRBD2 (6 bases). CDR3 length: 17 residues. V was trimmed by 0 bases and J by 0 bases, leaving 15 bases between them. The germline gives CDR1 LGHNA, CDR2 YSLEER. The CDR3 loop reads CASSQDMAGLTSYEQYF. CDR3 bases: TGCGCCAGCAGCCAAGATATGGCGGGGTTGACCTCCTACGAGCAGTACTTC.

This rearrangement joins TRBV10-3 to TRBJ2-3; 10 bases fit TRBD2. The trim removed 6 bases at V and 4 bases at J, leaving 7 bases unmatched. The germline CDR1 and CDR2 sequences are ENHRY and SYGVKD. CDR3 length equals 15 residues. The CDR3 coding sequence is TGTGCCATCAGCGCTAGCGGGGGAGTGGCAGATACGCAGTATTTT. Translation: CAISASGGVADTQYF.

This clonotype came up a few times. The J gene is TRBJ2-5, the V gene TRBV27; the D gene is possibly TRBD1 (6 bases). With 6 bases removed from V and 4 bases from J, the gap between germline ends came to 18 bases. The CDR3 length is 15 residues. Germline values: CDR1 MNHEY, CDR2 SMNVEV (reference sequence). The CDR3 nucleotides read TGTGCCAGCAGCGTGCGAGAACAACAGGGAGAGACCCAGTACTTC. Its protein is CASSVREQQGETQYF.

The chain carries TRBV7-9 and TRBJ1-1; unclear D gene. Germline V gene lookup returns CDR1 SEHNR and CDR2 FQNEAQ (reference sequence). This CDR3 spans 15 amino acids. Trimming shortened V by 2 bases and J by 3 bases, and 13 bases separated the two germline ends. Here the CDR3 reads CASSLWQASDTEAFF. The CDR3 region has the DNA TGTGCCAGCAGCTTATGGCAGGCTAGTGACACTGAAGCTTTCTTT.